This passage covers 3 T cell receptor beta chains from one sample sequenced in a study of cytotoxic CD8 clonotypes in ibrutinib-treated CLL. This table comes from immunoSEQ multiplex PCR, and its TCRdb copy is limited to in-frame clones, with some not included. Among approximately 140,000 clones listed, approximately 80% were seen once. Sequencing used PBMCs, obtained after 12 months of ibrutinib treatment. All receptors come from a human donor with chronic lymphocytic leukemia.

This sequence joins TRBV27 and TRBJ2-7, with 10 nucleotides matching TRBD2. V lost 5 bases to trimming and J lost 0 bases; unmatched junction nucleotides: 4. The CDR3 loop spans 15 amino acids. Per germline, CDR1 MNHEY and CDR2 SMNVEV (reference sequence). The CDR3 loop reads CASSPSGGFSYEQYF. The CDR3 bases are TGTGCCAGCAGTCCTAGCGGGGGTTTCTCCTACGAGCAGTACTTC.

The chain recombines TRBV19 with TRBJ1-1, with D maybe TRBD1 (5 bases). This CDR3 contains 15 residues. The germline V gene encodes CDR1 LNHDA and CDR2 SQIVND (reference sequence). V lost 11 bases and J 2 bases, leaving 21 bases between the germline ends. CDR3 in amino acids: CASSLQRGGNTEAFF. The CDR3 DNA reads as TGTGCCTCCTCCCTGCAGCGGGGGGGAAACACTGAAGCTTTCTTT.

CDR3 residues: CASSQERDRPDTQYF. CDR3 nucleotide sequence: TGTGCCAGCAGCCAAGAAAGGGACCGACCAGATACGCAGTATTTT. This rearrangement joins TRBV4-2 to TRBJ2-3, with D perhaps matching TRBD1 or TRBD2 (5 bases each). Trimming removed 0 bases from V and 4 bases from J, with 11 bases in between. Germline assignment: CDR1 LGHNA and CDR2 YNFKEQ. The CDR3 loop spans 15 amino acids.